Described below is a single T cell receptor beta chain sequence and its context. The data belong to a study of T cells after yellow fever vaccination. The CDR3 has 14 residues. V was clipped by 1 base and J by 5 bases, with 11 bases between them. From germline, CDR1 is SEHNR and CDR2 FQNEAQ (reference sequence). MiXCR was run by TCRdb on the 5' RACE reads, yielding one entry per CDR3 protein. The profile shows about 240,000 distinct CDR3 sequences, approximately 3.5% of them singletons. The source is a man aged 18-30 years who received the YFV17D yellow fever vaccine. The rearrangement links TRBV7-9 to TRBJ1-1; D not certain. The specimen was PBMCs, collected 15 days after the yellow fever booster vaccination. The CDR3 loop reads CASSLEFRGTEAFF. As DNA, the CDR3 is TGTGCCAGCAGCTTAGAATTTCGTGGGACTGAAGCTTTCTTT.